These 23 T cell receptor beta chains came from one sample sequenced in a study of OX40 agonist ivuxolimab in advanced cancers. The protocol was immunoSEQ multiplex PCR, while the TCRdb copy is restricted to in-frame clones and leaves out a portion. The table includes tens of thousands of clones, 75% to 80% detected once. The sequences come from CD4+ or CD8+ T cells sorted from blood, collected in a trial of the OX40 agonist ivuxolimab. These receptors originate from an adult with an advanced solid tumor such as melanoma, head and neck, liver or kidney cancer.

The chain has TRBV11-2 and TRBJ2-3; D gene ambiguous. Per the germline V gene, CDR1 is SGHAT and CDR2 is FQNNGV. The V end lost 1 base, the J end lost 0 bases, and 5 bases lay between the germline ends. This CDR3 comprises 14 residues. The CDR3 sequence: CASSLGESTDTQYF. The DNA for the CDR3 is TGTGCCAGCAGCTTAGGAGAAAGCACAGATACGCAGTATTTT. The full variable domain, with the rest looked up from reference TRBV11-2 and TRBJ2-3, is EAGVAQSPRYKIIEKRQSVAFWCNPISGHATLYWYQQILGQGPKLLIQFQNNGVVDDSQLPKDRFSAERLKGVDSTLKIQPAKLEDSAVYLCASSLGESTDTQYFGPGTRLTVL.

V usage is TRBV7-2 and J usage is TRBJ2-7; 7 bases are a match to TRBD2. The CDR3 totals 16 residues. Germline values: CDR1 SGHTA, CDR2 FQGNSA. V lost 5 bases to trimming and J lost 4 bases; unmatched junction nucleotides: 14. The CDR3, as DNA: TGTGCCAGCAGCCAAAAGTTCAGCGGGGAGGGTTACGAGCAGTACTTC. It is translated as CASSQKFSGEGYEQYF.

J is TRBJ1-5 and V is TRBV7-2; D is possibly TRBD1 (5 bases). Germline CDR1 is SGHTA and CDR2 is FQGNSA. The CDR3 has 14 amino acids. V lost 2 bases, J lost 7 bases, and 12 bases lay in between. CDR3 nucleotide sequence: TGTGCCAGCAGCTTACAGGGAATTGGGCAGCCCCAGCATTTT. This encodes CASSLQGIGQPQHF.

The gene calls are TRBV29-1 and TRBJ1-1, with D possibly TRBD1 on 5 matching bases. The germline V and J ends were trimmed by 7 bases and 1 base, with 13 bases remaining between them. The CDR3 totals 13 residues. The germline CDR1 and CDR2 sequences are SQVTM and ANQGSEA. This CDR3 reads CSALREGNTEAFF. As DNA, the CDR3 is TGCAGCGCACTCAGGGAGGGGAACACTGAAGCTTTCTTT.

The genes are TRBV28 and TRBJ2-6; no definite D call. Trimming took 8 bases from V and 2 from J, leaving 4 bases between them. Germline values: CDR1 MDHEN, CDR2 SYDVKM. This CDR3 is 12 amino acids long. The CDR3 protein is CASGAGANVLTF. Written as DNA, the CDR3 is TGTGCCAGCGGGGCTGGGGCCAACGTCCTGACTTTC.

The chain has TRBV19 and TRBJ2-6; 7 bases are a match to TRBD1. Losses at the gene ends were 6 bases for V and 0 bases for J; bases not matched to a gene: 8. Germline V gene lookup returns CDR1 LNHDA and CDR2 SQIVND (reference sequence). CDR3 size: 17 residues. In DNA, the CDR3 is TGTGCCAGTAGGAAAGGGGGCTTGGGCTCTGGGGCCAACGTCCTGACTTTC. Protein sequence: CASRKGGLGSGANVLTF. The full variable domain, completed using reference TRBV19 and TRBJ2-6, is DGGITQSPKYLFRKEGQNVTLSCEQNLNHDAMYWYRQDPGQGLRLIYYSQIVNDFQKGDIAEGYSVSREKKESFPLTVTSAQKNPTAFYLCASRKGGLGSGANVLTFGAGSRLTVL.

V gene TRBV1 combines with J gene TRBJ2-1; the table's TRBD2 call for D was not verified on the DNA. TRBV1 is a pseudogene segment. The CDR3 loop spans 16 amino acids. This chain's CDR3 is CTSSQVAAPDGDEQFF. The CDR3 DNA sequence: TGCACCAGCAGCCAAGTGGCAGCGCCGGACGGGGATGAGCAGTTCTTC.

The chain is built from TRBV11-2 and TRBJ1-1; D is uncertain. V lost 2 bases, J lost 1 base, and 5 bases lay in between. Germline V gene lookup returns CDR1 SGHAT and CDR2 FQNNGV. The CDR3 runs to 13 residues. In DNA form, the CDR3 reads TGTGCCAGCAGCTTAACCAGGAACACTGAAGCTTTCTTT. Residues: CASSLTRNTEAFF.

The rearrangement uses TRBV18 and TRBJ2-7; TRBD2 is a possible D gene (6 bases). The germline gives CDR1 KGHSH, CDR2 LQKENI. Trimming shortened V by 3 bases and J by 5 bases, and 20 bases separated the two germline ends. The CDR3 consists of 16 residues. The CDR3 is CASSPNTKGLGNEQYF. For the CDR3, the DNA is TGTGCCAGCTCACCCAACACGAAGGGACTGGGAAACGAGCAGTACTTC.

This clone appeared once. This chain links TRBV7-2 with TRBJ2-1, with D perhaps TRBD2 (5 bases). Looked up from germline, CDR1 is SGHTA and CDR2 is FQGNSA. V dropped 6 bases and J dropped 7 bases, with 22 bases sitting between them. The CDR3 covers 16 residues. CDR3 sequence: CASRPPVGVDQNEQFF. The CDR3, as DNA: TGTGCCAGCAGACCCCCGGTCGGGGTAGATCAGAATGAGCAGTTCTTC.

The rearrangement links TRBV7-3 to TRBJ2-3; tentative D call: TRBD1 (5 bases). This CDR3 is built from 14 residues. Trimming cost V 6 bases and J 2 bases, with 12 bases left between them. Germline values: CDR1 SGHTA, CDR2 FQGTGA. DNA for the CDR3: TGTGCCAGCAGTCTAAGTGGGGCCACAGATACGCAGTATTTT. Its protein is CASSLSGATDTQYF.

The chain is built from TRBV4-3 and TRBJ2-2; TRBD2 is a possible D gene (5 bases). The CDR3 runs to 16 residues. Germline CDR1 reads LGHNA; CDR2 reads YSLEER. The V end was cut by 1 base, the J end by 3 bases, with 12 bases between. The CDR3 region is CASSQGPGSDTGELFF. In DNA form, the CDR3 reads TGCGCCAGCAGCCAAGGTCCTGGTAGCGACACCGGGGAGCTGTTTTTT.

The gene calls are TRBV10-3 and TRBJ2-5; possibly TRBD2 for D (5 bases). Germline V gene data show CDR1 as ENHRY and CDR2 as SYGVKD. The ends were cut back, 0 bases at V and 2 bases at J, with 22 bases in the middle. The CDR3 extends over 19 amino acids. The CDR3 region has the DNA TGTGCCATCAGTGAGTCAGGAGCGGCTACCCGGTTCTTACAAGAGACCCAGTACTTC. Protein: CAISESGAATRFLQETQYF.

This rearrangement joins TRBV15 to TRBJ1-1, with TRBD1 as a possible D gene (6 bases). CDR3 length equals 13 residues. The V gene's germline CDR1 is LNHNV and CDR2 YYDKDF (reference sequence). V lost 3 bases and J 4 bases, leaving 9 bases between the germline ends. In DNA, the CDR3 is TGTGCCACCAGCAGCAGGGGTGGCACTGAAGCTTTCTTT. Its protein product is CATSSRGGTEAFF.

The gene calls are TRBV6-5 and TRBJ1-6; 9 bases line up with TRBD1. The CDR3 has 15 residues. J gave up 9 bases and V 7 bases, and 10 bases lay outside the gene matches. Germline assignment: CDR1 MNHEY and CDR2 SVGAGI. The CDR3 nucleotides are TGTGCCAGCAAGAAAGAACAGGGGGCGAGTTCACCCCTCCACTTT. This gives the protein CASKKEQGASSPLHF.

This clone was counted a few times. The chain is built from TRBV7-2 and TRBJ1-6; D not certain. The V gene lost 8 bases and the J gene lost 8 bases, with 7 bases spanning the gap. The CDR3 has 11 residues. Germline CDR1 is SGHTA and CDR2 is FQGNSA. The CDR3, as DNA: TGTGCCAGCTCCCGGGATTCACCCCTCCACTTT. Protein: CASSRDSPLHF.

The gene calls are TRBV2 and TRBJ2-2, with 13 bases identical to TRBD2. Germline V gene data show CDR1 as SNHLY and CDR2 as FYNNEI. The CDR3 contains 18 residues. V lost 3 bases to trimming and J lost 0 bases; unmatched junction nucleotides: 4. CDR3 loop: CASSDLTSGGPNTGELFF. The CDR3 DNA reads as TGTGCCAGCAGTGATCTGACTAGCGGGGGGCCGAACACCGGGGAGCTGTTTTTT.

This clone has a single count. The chain carries TRBV13 and TRBJ2-1, with 16 nucleotides matching TRBD2. The trim removed 5 bases at V and 8 bases at J, leaving 12 bases unmatched. CDR1 and CDR2 from the germline V gene are PRHDT and FYEKMQ (reference sequence). The CDR3 sequence is 18 residues long. The CDR3: CASSLQTGLAGGPYEQFF. CDR3 DNA sequence: TGTGCCAGCAGCCTTCAGACGGGACTAGCGGGAGGGCCGTATGAGCAGTTCTTC.

There are a few counts of this clone. The chain employs TRBV6-6 and TRBJ1-1, with a tentative D call TRBD1 (5 bases). The germline V gene encodes CDR1 MNHNY and CDR2 SVGAGI (reference sequence). The CDR3 consists of 13 residues. Trimming pared 7 bases from V and 10 bases from J, leaving 19 bases between. The CDR3 reads CASIITGGWRAFF. CDR3 in DNA: TGTGCCAGCATCATTACTGGGGGGTGGAGAGCTTTCTTT.

V gene TRBV9 combines with J gene TRBJ2-1; possible D gene TRBD2, 6 bases. CDR1 SGDLS and CDR2 YYNGEE come from the germline V gene. V was trimmed by 0 bases and J by 1 base, leaving 11 bases between them. The CDR3 runs to 16 residues. The CDR3 bases are TGTGCCAGCAGCGTAGACCACGGGGGTTCCTACAATGAGCAGTTCTTC. Protein: CASSVDHGGSYNEQFF. The full variable domain, in which reference TRBV9 and TRBJ2-1 provide the parts outside the CDR3, is DSGVTQTPKHLITATGQRVTLRCSPRSGDLSVYWYQQSLDQGLQFLIQYYNGEERAKGNILERFSAQQFPDLHSELNLSSLELGDSALYFCASSVDHGGSYNEQFFGPGTRLTVL.

The table lists this clone with a few counts. CDR3 bases: TGCGCCAGCAGCTTGGGGACAGGGGGGACAGATACGCAGTATTTT. It yields the protein CASSLGTGGTDTQYF. This sequence joins TRBV5-1 and TRBJ2-3; 10 bases agree with TRBD1. The CDR3 has 15 residues. Looked up from germline, CDR1 is SGHRS and CDR2 is YFSETQ. V lost 0 bases, J lost 3 bases, and 1 base stayed unmatched.

This clone ranks as medium-sized. V and J are TRBV11-2 and TRBJ2-7; no reliable D call. CDR3 length: 14 residues. Trimming cost V 5 bases and J 3 bases, with 14 bases left between them. Looked up from germline, CDR1 is SGHAT and CDR2 is FQNNGV. The CDR3 DNA reads TGTGCCAGCAGCCCCGGAGTGGTCGGCTACGAGCAGTACTTC. The encoded protein is CASSPGVVGYEQYF.

The V call is TRBV2, the J call TRBJ2-3; 10 positions agree with TRBD1. Germline V gene data show CDR1 as SNHLY and CDR2 as FYNNEI. The CDR3 sequence is 18 residues long. Losses at the gene ends were 4 bases for V and 2 bases for J; bases not matched to a gene: 12. The chain's CDR3 is CASSVGLVGTGDTDTQYF. In nucleotides, the CDR3 is TGTGCCAGCAGTGTGGGATTGGTCGGGACAGGGGACACAGATACGCAGTATTTT.